This T cell receptor beta chain was identified in a study of shared clonotypes between healthy human individuals. Study summary: The study drew on a couple of women and a few men aged 18 to 49 as donors.

Study-wide findings and caveats: All-four-donor shared clonotypes had higher generation probabilities than non-shared clonotypes did. Researchers found naive subsets generally carried larger estimated richness than memory subsets.

On this clone itself: Its antigen is as yet unknown.

Some clones are missing from TCRdb's copy, which holds only in-frame ones; the method was immunoSEQ multiplex PCR. The repertoire includes around 1.5 million clones, approximately 98% of them detected once, and 0.45% sits in the top ten. CDR1 and CDR2 (germline): SGHNT, YYREEE (reference sequence). Between the trimmed V and J ends, which lost 4 bases and 0 bases, there was a span of 14 bases. The CDR3 extends over 15 amino acids. The receptor was derived from a man in his thirties or forties in good health. Sequenced sample: naive CD4+ T cells sorted from blood. Specified subset: CD45RA+ positively selected. V and J are TRBV5-4 and TRBJ2-7, with D perhaps TRBD2 (6 bases). The CDR3 sequence: CASSHGGDSSYEQYF. Here the CDR3 DNA reads TGTGCCAGCAGCCATGGCGGGGACTCCTCCTACGAGCAGTACTTC.